This TCR beta chain was obtained from a study of T cells after posttransplantation cyclophosphamide. General study points: After PTCy, TRB diversity resembled that of CNI/methotrexate controls.

Profiling relied on immunoSEQ multiplex PCR, and the TCRdb table lists in-frame clones only, not all of them. Of more than 4,500 clones detected, about 79% appear once; the ten largest clones hold around 3.2%. Concerning this clone itself: Its antigen is currently unknown.

This CDR3 has 13 amino acids. The V gene's germline CDR1 is SNHLY and CDR2 FYNNEI. The ends were cut back, 10 bases at V and 4 bases at J, with 17 bases in the middle. A marrow graft followed busulfan-fludarabine conditioning, with cyclophosphamide on days +3 and +4. Specimen: CD4+ T cells sorted from blood, collected around 350 days after allogeneic stem cell transplant with posttransplant cyclophosphamide. The sequence came from a male patient aged 45-59 years who received an allogeneic stem cell transplant from a related donor and was CMV-positive. T cells may partly derive from the graft donor. The chain links TRBV2 to TRBJ2-7, with unresolved D. DNA for the CDR3: TGTGCCAATAAACGCGAGGTGGGTTACGAGCAGTACTTC. Amino acid sequence: CANKREVGYEQYF.